These 18 T cell receptor beta chains were all obtained from the same sample, sequenced in a study of cytomegalovirus exposure and HLA in healthy donors. The primer mix had 60 Vbeta and 13 Jbeta primers. The assay was immunoSEQ multiplex PCR, and TCRdb's table has in-frame clones only and misses some. Counted here are 140,000 to 150,000 clones, nearly 80% occurring once; the ten biggest clones make up 2.5% to 3.5%. The material sequenced was PBMCs. These receptors all stem from a man aged 40-49 years in good health and CMV-seropositive.

CDR3 coding DNA: TGTGCCAGCAGTGTGGCGGGATCTAACTATGGCTACACCTTC. Protein product: CASSVAGSNYGYTF. The J gene is TRBJ1-2, the V gene TRBV25-1; D remains unclear. This CDR3 has 14 residues. V was trimmed by 4 bases and J by 0 bases, leaving 9 bases between them. Germline V lookup: CDR1 MGHDK, CDR2 SYGVNS.

V and J are TRBV30 and TRBJ2-1, with D possibly matching TRBD2 (5 bases). CDR1 and CDR2 (germline): GTSNPN, SVGIG (reference sequence). The CDR3 length is 15 residues. The ends were cut back, 2 bases at V and 7 bases at J, with 18 bases in the middle. The CDR3 spells CAWSTTTIHLNEQFF. CDR3 coding DNA: TGTGCCTGGAGTACTACGACTATTCACCTAAATGAGCAGTTCTTC.

The rearrangement uses TRBV2 and TRBJ2-2, with 11 nucleotides matching TRBD2. Germline V gives CDR1 SNHLY, CDR2 FYNNEI. V shed 6 bases, J shed 3 bases, and the junction held 3 bases outside the gene matches. The CDR3 runs to 15 residues. CDR3 residues: CASRGLAADTGELFF. In nucleotides, the CDR3 is TGTGCCAGCAGGGGACTAGCGGCGGACACCGGGGAGCTGTTTTTT.

Of note for this clone: Other DNA sequences within the sample encode an identical CDR3. The rearrangement links TRBV5-1 to TRBJ2-5; 10 bases are shared with TRBD2. After removal of 3 bases from V and 4 bases from J, the junction contained 3 bases not matched to a gene. Per the germline V gene, CDR1 is SGHRS and CDR2 is YFSETQ. This CDR3 spans 14 amino acids. CDR3 sequence (DNA): TGCGCCAGCAGCTCTGGACTAGCGGTAGAGACCCAGTACTTC. It specifies CASSSGLAVETQYF.

This rearrangement joins TRBV29-1 to TRBJ2-3; D is perhaps TRBD1 (6 bases). CDR3 length: 14 residues. Looked up from germline, CDR1 is SQVTM and CDR2 is ANQGSEA. V was pared by 6 bases and J by 0 bases, with 13 bases between. The DNA of the CDR3 is TGCAGCGTGCTGGACACAGGGAGCACAGATACGCAGTATTTT. Translation: CSVLDTGSTDTQYF.

This clone was observed once. The chain recombines TRBV5-5 with TRBJ2-7, with D perhaps matching TRBD1 (6 bases). Germline CDR1 reads SGHKS; CDR2 reads YYEKEE (reference sequence). CDR3 length equals 15 residues. V dropped 1 base and J dropped 2 bases, with 13 bases sitting between them. The DNA for the CDR3 is TGTGCCAGCAGCTTGTCTATTGACAGGACCTACGAGCAGTACTTC. Translated: CASSLSIDRTYEQYF.

The chain employs TRBV2 and TRBJ2-7; 12 bases align to TRBD2. V shed 6 bases and J 3 bases; nucleotides not matched to a gene: 12. CDR3 length: 17 amino acids. Per germline, CDR1 SNHLY and CDR2 FYNNEI. CDR3 loop: CASSYLGTSGPGYEQYF. The DNA for the CDR3 is TGTGCCAGCAGCTACCTTGGGACTAGCGGGCCTGGCTACGAGCAGTACTTC.

V and J are TRBV27 and TRBJ1-2, with D tentatively TRBD1 (5 bases). V was cut by 5 bases and J by 5 bases, with 18 bases left in between. The CDR3 spans 15 residues. Per germline, CDR1 MNHEY and CDR2 SMNVEV (reference sequence). The CDR3 DNA reads as TGTGCCAGCAGTCTCAACCCCTCCGGGGGGTATGGCTACACCTTC. Protein: CASSLNPSGGYGYTF.

The rearrangement uses TRBV5-1 and TRBJ2-1; tentative D call: TRBD2 (5 bases). V was trimmed by 0 bases and J by 5 bases, leaving 12 bases between them. Germline CDR1 SGHRS, CDR2 YFSETQ. The CDR3 covers 15 residues. The CDR3: CASSLGSSLHNEQFF. CDR3 sequence (DNA): TGCGCCAGCAGCTTGGGTTCTAGCCTGCACAATGAGCAGTTCTTC.

This clone was detected a few times. The J gene is TRBJ2-1, the V gene TRBV19; 9 bases match TRBD2. The CDR3 loop spans 16 amino acids. Germline values: CDR1 LNHDA, CDR2 SQIVND (reference sequence). Trimming cost V 6 bases and J 9 bases; bases outside gene matches: 15. The CDR3 region is CASSPKWGLAVGEQFF. The CDR3 DNA follows: TGTGCCAGTAGCCCTAAATGGGGACTAGCCGTAGGTGAGCAGTTCTTC.

The chain links TRBV18 to TRBJ1-1; TRBD1 might be the D (5 bases). The CDR3 totals 15 residues. In germline, CDR1 is KGHSH, CDR2 LQKENI. V lost 5 bases, J lost 1 base, and 14 bases lay in between. CDR3 nucleotides: TGTGCCAGCTCATTCCAGCTGGGGCCGAACACTGAAGCTTTCTTT. It is translated as CASSFQLGPNTEAFF.

The J gene is TRBJ2-3, the V gene TRBV6-5; the D gene is possibly TRBD2 (5 bases). The CDR3 extends over 15 amino acids. V was clipped by 4 bases and J by 7 bases, with 18 bases between them. Germline V gene lookup returns CDR1 MNHEY and CDR2 SVGAGI. The CDR3 region has the DNA TGTGCCAGCAGTTTTACCGGAACTAGAGGAAATACGCAGTATTTT. Translation gives CASSFTGTRGNTQYF.

The sample holds one count of this clone. The chain joins TRBV28 to TRBJ1-2, with 8 positions matching TRBD1. Per the germline V gene, CDR1 is MDHEN and CDR2 is SYDVKM. V lost 6 bases and J lost 5; bases outside the gene matches: 11. The CDR3 runs 15 residues. CDR3 DNA sequence: TGTGCCAGCAGCTTCGCAGGGGGCGCGGGTTATGGCTACACCTTC. Its translation: CASSFAGGAGYGYTF.

In regard to this clone: Other DNA sequences in the sample encode the same CDR3. The V gene is TRBV7-9, the J gene TRBJ1-1; 7 nucleotides match TRBD1. The CDR3 length is 14 residues. Losses at the gene ends were 3 bases for V and 0 bases for J; bases not matched to a gene: 1. The germline V gene encodes CDR1 SEHNR and CDR2 FQNEAQ (reference sequence). The CDR3 sequence: CASSLGQMNTEAFF. DNA of the CDR3: TGTGCCAGCAGCTTGGGACAGATGAACACTGAAGCTTTCTTT.

This clone was seen a handful of times. CDR3 nucleotides: TGTGCCAGCACCGAACCGGTGCGGAGCACTGAAGCTTTCTTT. This sequence encodes CASTEPVRSTEAFF. V gene TRBV6-1 combines with J gene TRBJ1-1; D not resolved. V lost 7 bases and J 4 bases, leaving 16 bases between the germline ends. CDR1 and CDR2 (germline): MNHNS, SASEGT. The CDR3 is 14 amino acids.

The J gene is TRBJ2-1, the V gene TRBV5-4; D is possibly TRBD1 (5 bases). This CDR3 has 15 amino acids. V lost 4 bases to trimming and J lost 4 bases, with 15 bases between them. The germline V gene has CDR1 SGHNT and CDR2 YYREEE (reference sequence). In DNA form, the CDR3 reads TGTGCCAGCAGCATAGATACAGGTTCTTACAATGAGCAGTTCTTC. It codes for CASSIDTGSYNEQFF.

The chain joins TRBV5-1 to TRBJ2-5; D is uncertain. The better agreement between TRBJ2-7 and the DNA end casts doubt on the J call. Germline V lookup: CDR1 SGHRS, CDR2 YFSETQ. CDR3 length equals 14 residues. CDR3 region: CASSRLSGRDEQYF. The CDR3 coding sequence is TGCGCCAGCAGCCGGCTGAGTGGGCGAGACGAGCAGTACTTC.

The J gene is TRBJ2-3, the V gene TRBV7-2; D call uncertain. This CDR3 comprises 15 residues. The germline V and J ends were trimmed by 2 bases and 3 bases, with 12 bases remaining between them. Germline V gene data show CDR1 as SGHTA and CDR2 as FQGNSA. The CDR3 reads CASSLMASFTDTQYF. CDR3 bases: TGTGCCAGCAGCTTAATGGCCTCCTTTACAGATACGCAGTATTTT.